The entry below gives a single TCR beta chain sequence along with its context. The CDR3 sequence is 14 residues long. J lost 5 bases, V lost 4 bases, and 6 bases had no gene match. Germline loops: CDR1 MNHNY, CDR2 SVGAGI (reference sequence). The data belong to a study of blood T cell repertoires in COVID-19. Study at large: Spain, Italy and the United States supplied samples that represented acute and convalescent COVID-19. T cells, B-cell-depleted T cells, or PBMCs provided the cDNA or gDNA that served as material.

Original handling: Amplifying reference gene primers gave estimates of nucleated cell counts. Measured with immunoSEQ multiplex PCR; TCRdb has only the in-frame clones, and not every one. V and J calls and clone size are as listed in that table; D and trimming were resolved from the DNA. The table includes about 63,000 clones, around 90% detected once. Sequencing was performed on peripheral blood. The origin of this receptor is a human donor in a cohort sampled during active COVID-19. This chain uses TRBV6-6 with TRBJ2-5; 8 bases agree with TRBD2. The CDR3: CASSSRTSLETQYF. The CDR3 DNA sequence: TGTGCCAGCAGTTCCAGGACTAGCTTGGAGACCCAGTACTTC.